This TCR beta chain was documented in a study of control samples from healthy donors and cancer patients (TCRdb year 2020). Libraries were prepared through the immunoSEQ multiplex PCR assay. TCRdb provides this immuneACCESS table in a form limited to in-frame rearrangements. Some clones are lacking; in checked studies, under half of them reflect an unresolved V gene, and why the rest are absent is not known. This sample lists roughly 45,000 clones; just over 90% were detected once. 0.65% to 0.9% of the sample goes to the ten largest clones. Details on this clone: Which antigen it targets is not known. Qualities for individual bases were not recorded, and no much larger clone is one base off. The same CDR3 is also encoded by other DNA sequences in this sample.

Trimming at the junction amounts to 7 bases on V and 6 bases on J, and the germline ends lie 16 bases apart. CDR1 and CDR2 were assigned from the germline V gene as MNHEY and SVGAGI. The CDR3 starts with the cysteine, ends with the phenylalanine, and has 14 residues. The sequence is cut down to CDR3 DNA, 42 bases in frame from base 1. The receptor chain draws on TRBV6-5 and TRBJ1-5, with no confidently assigned D gene. The TCR sequence derives from a man aged 25-40 years with colorectal cancer. Material: PBMCs. The nucleotides are TGTGCCAGCACTCACAGAGGTGGGATTCAGCCCCAGCATTTT. It encodes CASTHRGGIQPQHF.